A single sample gave rise to the 10 T cell receptor beta chains below, sequenced in a study of cytomegalovirus exposure and HLA in healthy donors. The PCR made use of 60 Vbeta and 13 Jbeta primers. Assay: immunoSEQ multiplex PCR; the TCRdb copy retains only in-frame clones and omits some. Listed are some 200,000 clones; roughly 1.2% falls within the top ten. Sequenced input: PBMCs. All receptors derive from a girl aged 2-9 years in good health and CMV-seropositive.

The rearrangement links TRBV19 to TRBJ2-5; no definite D call. The CDR3 is 13 amino acids. Trimming removed 4 bases from V and 5 bases from J, with 11 bases in between. Germline values: CDR1 LNHDA, CDR2 SQIVND (reference sequence). The CDR3 loop reads CASSRRYGETQYF. Here the CDR3 DNA reads TGTGCCAGTAGTAGGCGGTACGGGGAGACCCAGTACTTC.

The chain employs TRBV7-8 and TRBJ1-4; 7 nucleotides match TRBD1. The junction had 9 bases not matched to a gene; V was cut back by 0 bases and J by 5 bases. CDR1 is SGHVS, CDR2 FQNEAQ, per germline. The CDR3 totals 17 residues. CDR3 nucleotide sequence: TGTGCCAGCAGCTTAGCTACCGGAGGGACAGCAAATGAAAAACTGTTTTTT. Translating gives CASSLATGGTANEKLFF.

J is TRBJ1-5 and V is TRBV19; D might be TRBD1 (5 bases). The V gene lost 5 bases and the J gene lost 9 bases, with 17 bases spanning the gap. Germline-derived CDR1 and CDR2 are LNHDA and SQIVND (reference sequence). The CDR3 contains 14 residues. The CDR3 region has the DNA TGTGCCAGTAGTCCACAGACGGGGGTGGGGCCCCAGCATTTT. This sequence encodes CASSPQTGVGPQHF.

The gene calls are TRBV7-3 and TRBJ2-1; 15 bases agree with TRBD2. V shed 2 bases, J shed 7 bases, and the junction held 9 bases outside the gene matches. This CDR3 is 18 amino acids long. Germline loops: CDR1 SGHTA, CDR2 FQGTGA. The CDR3 is CASSLWGLAGGGGNEQFF. Written as DNA, the CDR3 is TGTGCCAGCAGCTTATGGGGACTAGCGGGAGGTGGAGGAAATGAGCAGTTCTTC. Full variable domain (rest looked up from reference TRBV7-3 and TRBJ2-1): GAGVSQTPSNKVTEKGKYVELRCDPISGHTALYWYRQSLGQGPEFLIYFQGTGAADDSGLPNDRFFAVRPEGSVSTLKIQRTERGDSAVYLCASSLWGLAGGGGNEQFFGPGTRLTVL.

V gene TRBV7-2 combines with J gene TRBJ1-3; unclear D gene. The CDR3 length is 13 residues. In germline, CDR1 is SGHTA, CDR2 FQGNSA. V lost 5 bases and J lost 4, with 9 bases in between. The CDR3 protein is CASSNQAGNTIYF. The CDR3 coding sequence is TGTGCCAGCAGCAATCAAGCGGGAAACACCATATATTTT. The full variable domain, in which reference TRBV7-2 and TRBJ1-3 provide the parts outside the CDR3, is GAGVSQSPSNKVTEKGKDVELRCDPISGHTALYWYRQSLGQGLEFLIYFQGNSAPDKSGLPSDRFSAERTGGSVSTLTIQRTQQEDSAVYLCASSNQAGNTIYFGEGSWLTVV.

The rearrangement links TRBV28 to TRBJ1-2; 7 bases match TRBD1. The CDR3 is 14 amino acids. After removal of 4 bases from V and 4 bases from J, the junction contained 6 bases not matched to a gene. In germline, CDR1 is MDHEN, CDR2 SYDVKM. In DNA form, the CDR3 reads TGTGCCAGCAGTTCCTCAGGGGGGATCTATGGCTACACCTTC. Amino acid sequence: CASSSSGGIYGYTF.

V usage is TRBV29-1 and J usage is TRBJ2-5; 10 bases match TRBD2. The DNA end is a closer match to TRBJ2-7, so the J assignment may be wrong. Germline V gives CDR1 SQVTM, CDR2 ANQGSEA. The CDR3 loop spans 17 amino acids. As DNA, the CDR3 is TGCAGCGTTACGAGAGGGACAGGCTGGACTAGCGGCTACGAGCAGTACTTC. As protein: CSVTRGTGWTSGYEQYF.

The V and J genes are TRBV19 and TRBJ2-7, with a possible D match to TRBD1 (6 bases). V gave up 0 bases and J gave up 4 bases, with 13 bases separating them. The CDR3 is 15 amino acids. Per the germline V gene, CDR1 is LNHDA and CDR2 is SQIVND (reference sequence). Here the CDR3 reads CASSIDRRGLYEQYF. The CDR3 DNA follows: TGTGCCAGTAGTATAGATCGCAGGGGCTTGTACGAGCAGTACTTC.

The chain couples TRBV19 to TRBJ1-4, with D possibly TRBD1 on 5 matching bases. Trimming removed 5 bases from V and 7 bases from J, with 17 bases in between. CDR1 LNHDA and CDR2 SQIVND come from the germline V gene (reference sequence). CDR3 length: 15 residues. The CDR3 bases are TGTGCCAGTAGTTCCGAGTTGGGGCCGTTTGAAAAACTGTTTTTT. Its translation is CASSSELGPFEKLFF. Drawing the rest from reference TRBV19 and TRBJ1-4, the complete variable domain is DGGITQSPKYLFRKEGQNVTLSCEQNLNHDAMYWYRQDPGQGLRLIYYSQIVNDFQKGDIAEGYSVSREKKESFPLTVTSAQKNPTAFYLCASSSELGPFEKLFFGSGTQLSVL.

This rearrangement joins TRBV7-9 to TRBJ2-1; tentatively, D is TRBD2 (6 bases). This CDR3 has 15 amino acids. Looked up from germline, CDR1 is SEHNR and CDR2 is FQNEAQ (reference sequence). The V and J ends lost 5 bases and 4 bases respectively, with 15 bases between them. DNA of the CDR3: TGTGCCAGCAGCAAAGGGGAGGACTTTTACAATGAGCAGTTCTTC. Translation gives CASSKGEDFYNEQFF.